Following are 3 T cell receptor beta chains from one sample sequenced in a study of Ad26.COV2.S vaccination and SARS-CoV-2 variants. Some clones are missing from TCRdb's copy, which holds only in-frame ones; the method was immunoSEQ multiplex PCR. Of 350,000 to 500,000 clones in the sample, roughly 87% were seen once. Regarding treatment: some 20 received Ad26.COV2.S at low or high dose, single or two shots; about 5 received placebo; per-sample allocation not given. Specimen acquisition occurred on day 63 following the initial vaccine or placebo injection. This sample comprised peripheral blood, obtained in a trial of Ad26.COV2.S vaccine versus placebo. The receptor set was obtained from a person between 18 and 60 years old who received the Ad26.COV2.S COVID-19 vaccine or a placebo.

The V and J genes are TRBV13 and TRBJ1-1; the D gene is possibly TRBD1 (5 bases). Germline V gene lookup returns CDR1 PRHDT and CDR2 FYEKMQ (reference sequence). The CDR3 contains 15 residues. Trimming took off 5 bases at V and 1 base at J, with 14 bases between the two ends. CDR3 amino acids: CASSPRQTGNTEAFF. The CDR3, as DNA: TGTGCCAGCAGCCCCCGACAGACCGGGAACACTGAAGCTTTCTTT.

This clone appeared once. The chain uses TRBV27 and TRBJ2-3; TRBD1 matches at 9 bases. Losses at the gene ends were 4 bases for V and 3 bases for J; bases not matched to a gene: 5. Per the germline V gene, CDR1 is MNHEY and CDR2 is SMNVEV (reference sequence). This CDR3 comprises 15 residues. The CDR3 nucleotides are TGTGCCAGCAGTTCTCCGGGACAGGGAACAGATACGCAGTATTTT. Translation gives CASSSPGQGTDTQYF.

The chain couples TRBV2 to TRBJ1-6; D uncertain. V lost 4 bases, J lost 0 bases, and 7 bases lay in between. Germline-derived CDR1 and CDR2 are SNHLY and FYNNEI. The CDR3 consists of 15 residues. This CDR3 reads CASSGYDSYNSPLHF. The CDR3 DNA is TGTGCCAGCAGTGGGTATGACTCCTATAATTCACCCCTCCACTTT.